This TCR beta chain was identified in a study of T-cell memory formation after mild COVID-19. Whole-study context: Largely donor-specific sequence clusters came from a couple of donors. Study observations and caveats: Researchers report contracting CD4+ clones mostly in CM and EM, with CD8+ clones in EMRA.

Barcoded TCR alpha and TCR beta cDNA libraries with UMIs came from 5'RACE using constant-segment primers. TCRdb analysed the 5' RACE reads with MiXCR anew, one entry per CDR3 protein. The top ten hold about an eighth of the sample, which has about 340,000 distinct CDR3 sequences, around 21% seen once. This clonotype was detected only a few times. Its antigen is undetermined. Material: PBMCs or a T cell subset sorted from them (not recorded which). This receptor was obtained from an adult woman who had mild COVID-19 (a few samples of this study predate the infection). Cell type and time point are not known.

DNA for the CDR3: TGTGCCAGCAGCTTAGGGACCTCCGGGACAGCTAATGAAAAACTGTTTTTT. This codes for CASSLGTSGTANEKLFF. The rearrangement uses TRBV7-9 and TRBJ1-4; 7 positions match TRBD1. The V and J ends lost 1 base and 3 bases, in that order; junction bases with no gene match: 8. The CDR3 contains 17 residues. Per the germline V gene, CDR1 is SEHNR and CDR2 is FQNEAQ (reference sequence).